The rows below give T cell receptor beta chains drawn from one sample of a study of T cell repertoires in cytomegalovirus infection. In TCRdb, the reads were re-called with MiXCR into one record per CDR3 protein. This sample yields hundreds of thousands of distinct CDR3 sequences, of which approximately 34% are seen a single time; more than 2.5% belongs to the top ten. The sample comprised PBMCs. These receptors came from a human donor in good health (CMV status not recorded). Some clones in this sample may be carry-over from other donors' samples. Both conserved end residues are trimmed from each CDR3.

cdr3_aa	v_call	j_call
ASSYLTRDRVEWGLNSPLH	TRBV6-6	TRBJ1-6
AISRTAQETQY	TRBV10-3	TRBJ2-5
ASSYSKRTGELF	TRBV6-2/TRBV6-3	TRBJ2-2
ASSEGARGASYEQY	TRBV6-1	TRBJ2-7
ASSPSIISGRGTGELF	TRBV18	TRBJ2-2
ASSSRQGAAF	TRBV7-9	TRBJ1-1
ASSERGAYSYNEQF	TRBV6-1	TRBJ2-1
ASSQLTGDSGANVLT	TRBV4-1	TRBJ2-6
ASLSGGYTGELF	TRBV6-6	TRBJ2-2
ASSLSRVNEQF	TRBV28	TRBJ2-1
AINRDIGGAGEQY	TRBV10-3	TRBJ2-7
ASSGPLPPQY	TRBV7-2	TRBJ2-3
ASSPDRRGTEQY	TRBV14	TRBJ2-7
ASIGFTEAF	TRBV28	TRBJ1-1
ASSLAGGDGQPQH	TRBV28	TRBJ1-5
SASRDPGANVLT	TRBV20-1	TRBJ2-6
SARRDREPRF	TRBV20-1	TRBJ2-1
ASSISLRGTPYGYT	TRBV19	TRBJ1-2
ASSLWDRNYEQY	TRBV7-9	TRBJ2-7
ASSDPPGAAF	TRBV19	TRBJ1-1
ASSLGSQETQY	TRBV12-3/TRBV12-4	TRBJ2-5
ASSSLAGGFNEQF	TRBV27	TRBJ2-1
ASSLRVNQPQQ	TRBV11-2	TRBJ1-5
SASGGAGDEQY	TRBV20-1	TRBJ2-7
ASSPNEHTDTQY	TRBV27	TRBJ2-3
ASSMGLAGGHDEQF	TRBV12-3/TRBV12-4	TRBJ2-1
ASSSMAGGYTGELF	TRBV28	TRBJ2-2